One sample yielded the 5 T cell receptor beta chains listed below, sequenced in a study of blood T cell repertoires in COVID-19. The table came from immunoSEQ multiplex PCR; TCRdb's copy has only in-frame clones and leaves some out. This table holds some 200,000 clones, 70% to 90% found once. Sequenced: PBMCs or T cells enriched from blood (not recorded which). The receptors stem from a woman younger than 35 who had recovered from COVID-19.

The chain links TRBV24-1 to TRBJ2-3; 11 bases are a match to TRBD1. The V gene end was trimmed by 5 bases and the J gene end by 4 bases; junction bases not matched to a gene: 7. From germline, CDR1 is KGHDR and CDR2 SFDVKD. There are 16 residues in the CDR3. CDR3 coding DNA: TGTGCCACCAGTGGTTCGGACAGGGGGCGCCCAGATACGCAGTATTTT. It is translated as CATSGSDRGRPDTQYF.

The J gene is TRBJ2-2, the V gene TRBV5-4; 10 nucleotides align to TRBD1. The CDR3 loop spans 16 amino acids. Germline V gene lookup returns CDR1 SGHNT and CDR2 YYREEE (reference sequence). V dropped 3 bases and J dropped 0; count of bases not matched to a gene: 2. CDR3 bases: TGTGCCAGCAGCTGGGACAGGGGTTCGAACACCGGGGAGCTGTTTTTT. This translates into CASSWDRGSNTGELFF.

The chain carries TRBV19 and TRBJ2-1, with D possibly matching TRBD2 (6 bases). The CDR3 contains 15 residues. Germline CDR1 is LNHDA and CDR2 is SQIVND (reference sequence). Between the trimmed V and J ends, which lost 4 bases and 9 bases, there was a span of 19 bases. The CDR3: CASSTLAGIHSEQFF. In DNA, the CDR3 is TGTGCCAGTAGTACTCTCGCGGGGATCCACAGTGAGCAGTTCTTC.

The rearrangement uses TRBV5-6 and TRBJ2-7; 9 bases are shared with TRBD1. Germline V gene data show CDR1 as SGHDT and CDR2 as YYEEEE. After removal of 7 bases from V and 6 bases from J, the junction contained 11 bases not matched to a gene. The CDR3 runs to 14 residues. As DNA, the CDR3 is TGTGCCAGCGCTGGGGGGACAGGGTTATCCGAGCAGTACTTC. Translated: CASAGGTGLSEQYF. The variable domain in full, completed from reference TRBV5-6 and TRBJ2-7, reads DAGVTQSPTHLIKTRGQQVTLRCSPKSGHDTVSWYQQALGQGPQFIFQYYEEEERQRGNFPDRFSGHQFPNYSSELNVNALLLGDSALYLCASAGGTGLSEQYFGPGTRLTVT.

V is TRBV28 and J is TRBJ1-6; the D is unclear. Germline V gene lookup returns CDR1 MDHEN and CDR2 SYDVKM. Trimming removed 7 bases from V and 10 bases from J, with 14 bases in between. This CDR3 is built from 13 residues. Written as DNA, the CDR3 is TGTGCCAGCATCTTACTCAACAGCTCACCCCTCCACTTT. Its protein is CASILLNSSPLHF. The variable domain in full, completed from reference TRBV28 and TRBJ1-6, reads DVKVTQSSRYLVKRTGEKVFLECVQDMDHENMFWYRQDPGLGLRLIYFSYDVKMKEKGDIPEGYSVSREKKERFSLILESASTNQTSMYLCASILLNSSPLHFGNGTRLTVT.